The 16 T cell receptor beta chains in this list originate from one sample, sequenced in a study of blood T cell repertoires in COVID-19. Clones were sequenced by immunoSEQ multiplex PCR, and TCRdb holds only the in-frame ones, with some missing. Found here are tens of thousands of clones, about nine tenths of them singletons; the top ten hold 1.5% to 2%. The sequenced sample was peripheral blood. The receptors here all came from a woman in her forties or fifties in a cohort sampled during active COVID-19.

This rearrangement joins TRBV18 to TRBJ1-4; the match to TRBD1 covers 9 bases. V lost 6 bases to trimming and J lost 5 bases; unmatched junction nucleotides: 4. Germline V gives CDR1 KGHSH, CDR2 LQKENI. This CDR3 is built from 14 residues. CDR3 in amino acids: CASSGTGLNEKLFF. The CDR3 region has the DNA TGTGCCAGCTCCGGGACAGGGCTAAATGAAAAACTGTTTTTT.

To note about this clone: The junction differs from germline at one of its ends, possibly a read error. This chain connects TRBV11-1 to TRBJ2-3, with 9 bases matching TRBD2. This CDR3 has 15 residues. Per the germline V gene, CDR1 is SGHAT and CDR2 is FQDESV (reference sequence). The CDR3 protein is CASSIAGDRTDTQYF. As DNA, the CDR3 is TGTGCCAGCAGCATAGCGGGAGACCGCACAGATACGCAGTATTTT. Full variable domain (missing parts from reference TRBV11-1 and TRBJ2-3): EAEVAQSPRYKITEKSQAVAFWCDPISGHATLYWYRQILGQGPELLVQFQDESVVDDSQLPKDRFSAERLKGVDSTLKIQPAELGDSAMYLCASSIAGDRTDTQYFGPGTRLTVL.

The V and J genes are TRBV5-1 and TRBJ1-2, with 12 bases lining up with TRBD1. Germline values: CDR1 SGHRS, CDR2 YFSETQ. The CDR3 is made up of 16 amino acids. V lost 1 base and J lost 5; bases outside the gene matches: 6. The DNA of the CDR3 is TGCGCCAGCAGCTTGCAACCGGGACAGGGGGCGTATGGCTACACCTTC. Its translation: CASSLQPGQGAYGYTF.

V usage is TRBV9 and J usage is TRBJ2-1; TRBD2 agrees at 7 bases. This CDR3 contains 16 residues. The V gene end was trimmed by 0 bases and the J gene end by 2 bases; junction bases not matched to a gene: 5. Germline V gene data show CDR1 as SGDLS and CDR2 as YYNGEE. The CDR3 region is CASSVEERGAYNEQFF. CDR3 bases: TGTGCCAGCAGCGTAGAGGAACGGGGGGCCTACAATGAGCAGTTCTTC.

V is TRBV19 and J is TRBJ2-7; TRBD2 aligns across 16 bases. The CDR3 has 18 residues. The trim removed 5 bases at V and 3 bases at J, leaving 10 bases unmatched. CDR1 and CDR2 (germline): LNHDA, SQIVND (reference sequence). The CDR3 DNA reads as TGTGCCAGTAGTTGGACGGCGGGACTAGCGGGAGGGGGCTACGAGCAGTACTTC. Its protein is CASSWTAGLAGGGYEQYF.

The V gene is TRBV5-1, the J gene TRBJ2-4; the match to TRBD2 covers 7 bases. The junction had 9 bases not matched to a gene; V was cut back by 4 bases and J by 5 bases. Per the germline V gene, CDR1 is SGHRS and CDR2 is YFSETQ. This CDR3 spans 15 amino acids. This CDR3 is CASSPLGLAENIQYF. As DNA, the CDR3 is TGCGCCAGCAGCCCGCTTGGGCTAGCGGAAAACATTCAGTACTTC.

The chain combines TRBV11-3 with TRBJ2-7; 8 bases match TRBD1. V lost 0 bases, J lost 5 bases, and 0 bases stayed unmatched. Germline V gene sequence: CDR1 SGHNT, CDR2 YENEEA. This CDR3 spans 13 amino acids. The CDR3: CASSLDRGHEQYF. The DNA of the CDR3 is TGTGCCAGCAGCTTAGACAGGGGGCACGAGCAGTACTTC. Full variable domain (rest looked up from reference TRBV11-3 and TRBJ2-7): EAGVVQSPRYKIIEKKQPVAFWCNPISGHNTLYWYLQNLGQGPELLIRYENEEAVDDSQLPKDRFSAERLKGVDSTLKIQPAELGDSAVYLCASSLDRGHEQYFGPGTRLTVT.

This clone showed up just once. CDR3 nucleotide sequence: TGTGCCATCAGTGAGTCGACGGGAGAGACCCAGTACTTC. It specifies CAISESTGETQYF. This chain connects TRBV10-3 to TRBJ2-5; D unresolved. With 0 bases removed from V and 4 bases from J, the gap between germline ends came to 6 bases. The CDR3 loop spans 13 amino acids. Germline V gene data show CDR1 as ENHRY and CDR2 as SYGVKD.

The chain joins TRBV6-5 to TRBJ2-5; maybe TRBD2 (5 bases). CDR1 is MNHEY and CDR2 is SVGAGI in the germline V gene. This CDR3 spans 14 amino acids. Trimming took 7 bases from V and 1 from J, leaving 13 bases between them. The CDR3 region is CASKVTRSQETQYF. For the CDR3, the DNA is TGTGCCAGCAAAGTCACTAGGTCCCAAGAGACCCAGTACTTC.

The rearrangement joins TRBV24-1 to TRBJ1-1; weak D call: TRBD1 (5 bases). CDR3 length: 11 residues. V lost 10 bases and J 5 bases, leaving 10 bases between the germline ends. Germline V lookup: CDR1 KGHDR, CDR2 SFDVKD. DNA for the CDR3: TGTGCCACTCACGGGGGGACTGAAGCTTTCTTT. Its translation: CATHGGTEAFF.

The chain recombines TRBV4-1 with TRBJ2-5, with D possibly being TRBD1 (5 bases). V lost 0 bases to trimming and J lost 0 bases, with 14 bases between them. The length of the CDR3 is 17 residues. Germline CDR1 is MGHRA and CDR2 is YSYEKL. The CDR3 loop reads CASSQDRQGTYQETQYF. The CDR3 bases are TGCGCCAGCAGCCAAGATAGGCAGGGCACGTACCAAGAGACCCAGTACTTC.

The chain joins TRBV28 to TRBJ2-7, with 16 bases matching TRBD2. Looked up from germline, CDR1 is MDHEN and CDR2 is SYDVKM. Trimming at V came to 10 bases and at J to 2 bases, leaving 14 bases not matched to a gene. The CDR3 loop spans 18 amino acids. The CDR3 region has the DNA TGTGCCATCAAACCGCCGGGACTAGCGGGAGGGACCACCTACGAGCAGTACTTC. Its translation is CAIKPPGLAGGTTYEQYF.

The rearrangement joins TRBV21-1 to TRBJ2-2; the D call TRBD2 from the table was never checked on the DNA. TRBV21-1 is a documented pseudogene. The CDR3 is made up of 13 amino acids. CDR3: CASSNLDTGELFF. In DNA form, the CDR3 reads TGTGCCAGCAGCAATCTAGACACCGGGGAGCTGTTTTTT.

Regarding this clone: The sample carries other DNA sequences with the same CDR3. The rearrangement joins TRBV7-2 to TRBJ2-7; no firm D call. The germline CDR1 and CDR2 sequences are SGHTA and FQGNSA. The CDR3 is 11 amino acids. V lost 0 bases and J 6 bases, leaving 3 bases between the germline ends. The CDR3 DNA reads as TGTGCCAGCAGCTTAGCCGGCGAGCAGTACTTC. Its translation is CASSLAGEQYF.

This CDR3 reads CASSEGVAYEQYF. CDR3 sequence (DNA): TGTGCCAGCAGCGAGGGGGTGGCCTACGAGCAGTACTTC. This sequence joins TRBV7-2 and TRBJ2-7; D is possibly TRBD1 (6 bases). Looked up from germline, CDR1 is SGHTA and CDR2 is FQGNSA. CDR3 length: 13 amino acids. V lost 5 bases and J 2 bases, leaving 10 bases between the germline ends.

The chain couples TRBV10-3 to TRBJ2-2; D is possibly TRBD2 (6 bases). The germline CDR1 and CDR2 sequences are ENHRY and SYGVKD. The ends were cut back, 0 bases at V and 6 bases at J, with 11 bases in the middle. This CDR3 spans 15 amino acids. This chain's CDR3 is CAISESSRGSGELFF. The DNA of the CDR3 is TGTGCCATCAGTGAGTCGTCCCGGGGGTCCGGGGAGCTGTTTTTT.